The entry that follows covers one TCR beta chain sequence. A read error may account for a junction end that differs from germline. This sample was included in a study of T cells in Graves' hyperthyroidism and ophthalmopathy. The germline gives CDR1 SSHAT, CDR2 FNYEAQ (reference sequence). The CDR3 consists of 14 residues. RNA transcripts provided the source from which TCR beta CDR3 regions were amplified. A set of HTBI primers served as the primers for a first-round RT-PCR of the TCR CDR3. TCRdb reprocessed the multiplex PCR reads with MiXCR, giving one entry per CDR3 protein. Found here are about 640,000 distinct CDR3 sequences, about a fifth of them singletons; the top ten hold 30% to 40%.

Input material: blood. The clonotype comes from a man aged 25-40 years with Graves' ophthalmopathy. The genes are TRBV7-7 and TRBJ2-2; no definite D call. The CDR3 loop reads CASSSSSGTGELFF. In nucleotides, the CDR3 is TGTGCTAGCAGCTCCTCTTCGGGCACCGGGGAGCTGTTTTTT. Combining the CDR3 with reference TRBV7-7 and TRBJ2-2 gives the whole variable domain GAGVSQSPRYKVTKRGQDVTLRCDPISSHATLYWYQQALGQGPEFLTYFNYEAQPDKSGLPSDRFSAERPEGSISTLTIQRTEQRDSAMYRCASSSSSGTGELFFGEGSRLTVL.